These 10 T cell receptor beta chains originate from one sample sequenced in a study of blood T cell repertoires in COVID-19. Clones were read by immunoSEQ multiplex PCR, and TCRdb kept only the in-frame ones, dropping some. The sample lists about 190,000 clones, just under 85% occurring once. The sample taken for sequencing was peripheral blood. These TCRs come from a woman aged 70-85 years with active or convalescent COVID-19.

V is TRBV19 and J is TRBJ2-1; D perhaps matches TRBD2 (6 bases). This CDR3 contains 16 residues. CDR1 is LNHDA, CDR2 SQIVND, per germline (reference sequence). The germline V and J ends were trimmed by 5 bases and 0 bases, with 14 bases remaining between them. The CDR3 reads CASSEIAATSYNEQFF. CDR3 DNA: TGTGCCAGTAGTGAGATAGCGGCAACCTCCTACAATGAGCAGTTCTTC.

V gene TRBV12-5 combines with J gene TRBJ2-7; 7 positions match TRBD1. The CDR3 covers 17 residues. Unmatched junction bases numbered 15, after V lost 0 bases and J lost 7 bases. CDR1 is LGHNT and CDR2 is FRNRAP in the germline V gene. The CDR3 DNA sequence: TGTGCTAGTGGTTTGGTACTGGGGACAGAGAATCTTCTGGAGCAGTACTTC. Protein: CASGLVLGTENLLEQYF.

CDR3 amino acids: CASKGTLNTEAFF. The CDR3 bases are TGTGCCAGCAAAGGGACACTGAACACTGAAGCTTTCTTT. The V gene is TRBV28, the J gene TRBJ1-1, with D maybe TRBD1 (6 bases). Trimming pared 7 bases from V and 0 bases from J, leaving 9 bases between. The CDR3 spans 13 residues. Germline CDR1 and CDR2: MDHEN and SYDVKM.

V is TRBV5-6 and J is TRBJ2-1, with 7 bases identical to TRBD2. With 7 bases clipped from V and 8 bases from J, the junction kept 15 bases outside the gene matches. Germline CDR1 and CDR2: SGHDT and YYEEEE. The CDR3 length is 15 residues. Written as DNA, the CDR3 is TGTGCCAGCTTTCGAAGGGGAGGGCGATGGGATGAGCAGTTCTTC. Translating gives CASFRRGGRWDEQFF. Using reference TRBV5-6 and TRBJ2-1 for the parts outside the CDR3, the full variable domain is DAGVTQSPTHLIKTRGQQVTLRCSPKSGHDTVSWYQQALGQGPQFIFQYYEEEERQRGNFPDRFSGHQFPNYSSELNVNALLLGDSALYLCASFRRGGRWDEQFFGPGTRLTVL.

This sequence joins TRBV24-1 and TRBJ2-1, with 10 bases matching TRBD1. V lost 7 bases to trimming and J lost 7 bases; unmatched junction nucleotides: 9. Germline V gives CDR1 KGHDR, CDR2 SFDVKD. The CDR3 contains 15 residues. CDR3 residues: CATSFGTGATNEQFF. The CDR3 coding sequence is TGTGCCACCAGCTTCGGGACAGGGGCGACTAATGAGCAGTTCTTC.

This chain connects TRBV28 to TRBJ2-7; 13 bases are shared with TRBD2. Germline V CDR1 and CDR2: MDHEN, SYDVKM. V was clipped by 6 bases and J by 3 bases; unmatched bases: 14. The CDR3 is made up of 18 amino acids. CDR3 DNA: TGTGCCAGCAGCGGGGGGACTAGCGGGACTCCAGGTTTCTACGAGCAGTACTTC. It yields the protein CASSGGTSGTPGFYEQYF. The complete variable domain, with remaining parts taken from reference TRBV28 and TRBJ2-7, reads DVKVTQSSRYLVKRTGEKVFLECVQDMDHENMFWYRQDPGLGLRLIYFSYDVKMKEKGDIPEGYSVSREKKERFSLILESASTNQTSMYLCASSGGTSGTPGFYEQYFGPGTRLTVT.

This chain connects TRBV6-1 to TRBJ2-7, with D perhaps matching TRBD1 (7 bases). The CDR3 runs 15 residues. Germline loops: CDR1 MNHNS, CDR2 SASEGT. V lost 2 bases to trimming and J lost 6 bases, with 17 bases between them. DNA for the CDR3: TGTGCCAGCAGTGAAAACGGGCAGGGGGGAGGCGAGCAGTACTTC. It codes for CASSENGQGGGEQYF.

The chain joins TRBV4-1 to TRBJ2-7, with 9 positions matching TRBD2. V gave up 0 bases and J gave up 6 bases; unmatched junction bases: 6. Germline lookup yields CDR1 MGHRA and CDR2 YSYEKL. The CDR3 totals 15 residues. CDR3 sequence reads: CASSQDRGRAAEQYF. The CDR3 DNA sequence: TGCGCCAGCAGCCAAGATCGCGGGAGGGCGGCCGAGCAGTACTTC.

CDR3 region: CASSYGTARGQPQHF. CDR3 sequence (DNA): TGTGCCAGCAGTTACGGGACAGCTCGAGGTCAGCCCCAGCATTTT. The V call is TRBV6-6, the J call TRBJ1-5; 7 positions agree with TRBD1. The CDR3 has 15 amino acids. V was clipped by 2 bases and J by 6 bases; unmatched bases: 7. Germline values: CDR1 MNHNY, CDR2 SVGAGI (reference sequence).

The gene calls are TRBV4-1 and TRBJ2-1, with a possible D match to TRBD2 (7 bases). Trimming stripped 1 base from V and 12 bases from J, with 31 bases between. The CDR3 covers 19 residues. Looked up from germline, CDR1 is MGHRA and CDR2 is YSYEKL. The CDR3 region is CASSQAVAVLASGPRGQFF. Here the CDR3 DNA reads TGCGCCAGCAGCCAAGCCGTGGCCGTCTTGGCTAGCGGTCCCAGGGGGCAGTTCTTC.